The clone carrying this TCR beta chain has just a few counts. The antigen is unknown. Germline CDR1 is SQVTM and CDR2 is ANQGSEA. CDR3 length: 13 residues. With 4 bases removed from V and 4 bases from J, the gap between germline ends came to 11 bases. Presence of unique molecular identifiers characterized the TCR beta cDNA libraries. Between 1 and 10 million T cells gave rise to about 450,000 cDNA molecules. TCRdb processed the PCR reads anew with MiXCR; each CDR3 protein has one entry. The sample comprises 400,000 to 500,000 distinct CDR3 sequences, 39% of which are singletons, and 7.5% to 8.5% rests with the top ten. The sample is drawn from a study of post-analysis software for immune sequencing data. Whole-study findings and limits: Those with multiple sclerosis, the patient group, showed significantly lower normalized Chao1 diversity than controls. Controls showed lower frequencies than patients for roughly 5 TRBV segments, and TRBV5-6, TRBV5-1 and TRBV20-1 were among these.

Source material: blood. The source is a girl aged 2 to 9 with multiple sclerosis. The chain carries TRBV29-1 and TRBJ2-1; no definite D call. The CDR3 is CSVAAYPYNEQFF. The CDR3 bases are TGCAGCGTTGCGGCTTACCCTTACAATGAGCAGTTCTTC.